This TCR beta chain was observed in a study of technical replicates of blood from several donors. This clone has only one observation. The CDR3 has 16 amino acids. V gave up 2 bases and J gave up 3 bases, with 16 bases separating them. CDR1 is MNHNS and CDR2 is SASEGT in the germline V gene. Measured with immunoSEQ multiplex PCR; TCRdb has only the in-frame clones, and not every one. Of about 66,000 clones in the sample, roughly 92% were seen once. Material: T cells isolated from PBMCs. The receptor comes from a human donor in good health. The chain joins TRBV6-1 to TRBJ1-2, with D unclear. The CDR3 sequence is CASSEKVRVQDYGYTF. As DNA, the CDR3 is TGTGCCAGCAGTGAAAAAGTGCGGGTGCAGGACTATGGCTACACCTTC.